The 13 T cell receptor beta chains listed next were all sequenced from one sample in a study of Tregs in tolerant kidney transplant recipients. The data were produced by immunoSEQ multiplex PCR, yet TCRdb's version contains in-frame clones alone and is incomplete. The profile shows approximately 65,000 clones, about four fifths of them singletons. Material for sequencing was CD4+ T cells from blood. The receptors shown here come from a human donor in good health.

The chain couples TRBV6-5 to TRBJ1-3, with D hard to call. Germline V gene data show CDR1 as MNHEY and CDR2 as SVGAGI. V lost 7 bases, J lost 6 bases, and 13 bases lay in between. This CDR3 is built from 13 residues. CDR3 region: CASKRSRINTIYF. As DNA, the CDR3 is TGTGCCAGCAAGAGGTCCCGGATAAACACCATATATTTT.

The rearrangement links TRBV9 to TRBJ1-2; D gene uncertain. This CDR3 has 14 amino acids. The germline V gene has CDR1 SGDLS and CDR2 YYNGEE. V gave up 0 bases and J gave up 8 bases, with 14 bases separating them. The CDR3 region has the DNA TGTGCCAGCAGCGTAGACGGCCTCCTGGGGGGCTACACCTTC. It is translated as CASSVDGLLGGYTF. Combining the CDR3 with reference TRBV9 and TRBJ1-2 gives the whole variable domain DSGVTQTPKHLITATGQRVTLRCSPRSGDLSVYWYQQSLDQGLQFLIQYYNGEERAKGNILERFSAQQFPDLHSELNLSSLELGDSALYFCASSVDGLLGGYTFGSGTRLTVV.

The J gene is TRBJ1-2, the V gene TRBV5-4, with unresolved D. With 2 bases removed from V and 5 bases from J, the gap between germline ends came to 10 bases. This CDR3 spans 13 amino acids. Looked up from germline, CDR1 is SGHNT and CDR2 is YYREEE (reference sequence). This chain's CDR3 is CASSLAAGYGYTF. CDR3 bases: TGTGCCAGCAGCTTAGCAGCTGGTTATGGCTACACCTTC.

The J gene is TRBJ2-7, the V gene TRBV28; weak D call: TRBD1 (6 bases). V was pared by 6 bases and J by 4 bases, with 16 bases between. Looked up from germline, CDR1 is MDHEN and CDR2 is SYDVKM. This CDR3 has 14 amino acids. The CDR3 region is CASSLPGTQYEQYF. The CDR3 DNA reads TGTGCCAGCAGCCTCCCCGGGACACAGTACGAGCAGTACTTC.

The chain joins TRBV7-9 to TRBJ1-3, with D possibly TRBD1 on 5 matching bases. Germline lookup yields CDR1 SEHNR and CDR2 FQNEAQ (reference sequence). Trimming shortened V by 6 bases and J by 0 bases, and 12 bases separated the two germline ends. CDR3 size: 15 residues. The CDR3 is CASSRQSSSGNTIYF. CDR3 coding DNA: TGTGCCAGCAGTCGACAGTCAAGCTCTGGAAACACCATATATTTT. Filled out from reference TRBV7-9 and TRBJ1-3, the complete variable domain reads DTGVSQNPRHKITKRGQNVTFRCDPISEHNRLYWYRQTLGQGPEFLTYFQNEAQLEKSRLLSDRFSAERPKGSFSTLEIQRTEQGDSAMYLCASSRQSSSGNTIYFGEGSWLTVV.

V and J are TRBV6-1 and TRBJ2-1, with TRBD2 matching over 7 bases. Germline values: CDR1 MNHNS, CDR2 SASEGT. This CDR3 has 13 amino acids. Losses at the gene ends were 7 bases for V and 4 bases for J; bases not matched to a gene: 4. Here the CDR3 reads CASKASGYNEQFF. CDR3 coding DNA: TGTGCCAGCAAGGCTAGCGGTTACAATGAGCAGTTCTTC.

This clone was recorded a few times. The genes are TRBV5-1 and TRBJ2-1; possible D gene TRBD2, 6 bases. CDR1 and CDR2 (germline): SGHRS, YFSETQ. The CDR3 is 14 amino acids. V lost 0 bases and J 3 bases, leaving 7 bases between the germline ends. In DNA form, the CDR3 reads TGCGCCAGCAGCTTGGCGGGAGACTACAATGAGCAGTTCTTC. Translating gives CASSLAGDYNEQFF.

The chain is built from TRBV5-1 and TRBJ2-2; tentatively, D is TRBD1 or TRBD2 (5 bases each). Germline V gene lookup returns CDR1 SGHRS and CDR2 YFSETQ. V was clipped by 0 bases and J by 1 base, with 10 bases between them. The CDR3 spans 16 residues. This chain's CDR3 is CASSLGPGLNTGELFF. CDR3 nucleotides: TGCGCCAGCAGCTTGGGTCCGGGGCTGAACACCGGGGAGCTGTTTTTT.

On this clone itself: The junction does not match germline at one end; this may be a read error. This sequence joins TRBV7-9 and TRBJ1-4, with TRBD1 as a possible D gene (5 bases). The germline V gene has CDR1 SEHNR and CDR2 FQNEAQ (reference sequence). The CDR3 extends over 15 amino acids. This CDR3 is CASSLDWGGNDKLFF. CDR3 sequence (DNA): TGTGCCAGCAGCTTAGATTGGGGGGGAAATGACAAACTGTTTTTT.

By share of the sample, this clone is medium-sized (0.01 to 0.1%). Other DNA sequences within the sample encode an identical CDR3. The chain combines TRBV2 with TRBJ2-7, with TRBD1 as a possible D gene (6 bases). V was shortened by 5 bases and J by 3 bases, with 8 bases between the two germline ends. CDR3 length: 12 residues. CDR1 and CDR2 (germline): SNHLY, FYNNEI. The CDR3 coding sequence is TGTGCCAGCAGTTGGACAGTCTACGAGCAGTACTTC. As protein: CASSWTVYEQYF.

The rearrangement uses TRBV27 and TRBJ1-2, with D maybe TRBD1 (5 bases). Germline V gene data show CDR1 as MNHEY and CDR2 as SMNVEV (reference sequence). The CDR3 runs 14 residues. V gave up 6 bases and J gave up 4 bases, with 15 bases separating them. CDR3 sequence reads: CASRATGRGYGYTF. DNA of the CDR3: TGTGCCAGCAGGGCGACGGGGCGGGGCTATGGCTACACCTTC.

CDR3 amino acids: CASSLDPETQYF. As DNA, the CDR3 is TGTGCCAGCAGCTTAGATCCCGAGACCCAGTACTTC. This rearrangement joins TRBV7-6 to TRBJ2-5; D not resolved. Germline values: CDR1 SGHVS, CDR2 FNYEAQ. V gave up 1 base and J gave up 5 bases, with 5 bases separating them. The CDR3 has 12 residues.

The rearrangement joins TRBV6-5 to TRBJ2-1; D uncertain. The germline gives CDR1 MNHEY, CDR2 SVGAGI. The V end was cut by 6 bases, the J end by 8 bases, with 14 bases between. There are 13 residues in the CDR3. This chain's CDR3 is CASRGTNKDEQFF. The CDR3 DNA sequence: TGTGCCAGCAGGGGCACCAACAAGGATGAGCAGTTCTTC.